The 20 T cell receptor beta chains presented below share a single source sample, sequenced in a study of beta chain features in type 1 diabetes. What was sequenced were expressed TCRB transcripts, since all of the isolated RNA had been reverse transcribed. This table comes from immunoSEQ multiplex PCR, and its TCRdb copy is limited to in-frame clones, with some not included. The sample contains some 350,000 clones, around 10% of which appear only once. Their recognized antigens are unknown. The study, taken as a whole, reports: For Type 1 diabetes patients, all four CD4+ subsets carried TCRB CDR3s that were moderately but significantly shorter.

Sequenced material: central memory CD4+ T cells from blood. The receptors were gathered from a man aged 25-40 years with type 1 diabetes.

The chain carries TRBV4-1 and TRBJ2-2; 9 nucleotides align to TRBD1. Trimming at V came to 6 bases and at J to 4 bases, leaving 9 bases not matched to a gene. In germline, CDR1 is MGHRA, CDR2 YSYEKL. The CDR3 extends over 16 amino acids. DNA of the CDR3: TGCGCCAGCAGTCGTACAGGGGGCTTGAGCACCGGGGAGCTGTTTTTT. Protein product: CASSRTGGLSTGELFF.

Worth noting for this clone: The junction does not match germline at one end; this may be a read error. The gene calls are TRBV6-1 and TRBJ1-4; D might be TRBD1 (6 bases). CDR1 and CDR2 (germline): MNHNS, SASEGT. The CDR3 is made up of 14 amino acids. The CDR3, as DNA: TGTGACAGCGTATGGGACAATGGATATGAAAAACTGTTTTTT. It encodes CDSVWDNGYEKLFF.

This chain connects TRBV6-4 to TRBJ1-1; possibly TRBD1 for D (6 bases). CDR1 and CDR2 from the germline V gene are MRHNA and SNTAGT. V shed 6 bases and J shed 4 bases, with 12 bases lying between them. The CDR3 extends over 13 amino acids. The CDR3 region is CASSFEGGTEAFF. In nucleotides, the CDR3 is TGTGCCAGCAGCTTTGAAGGGGGCACTGAAGCTTTCTTT.

V usage is TRBV6-5 and J usage is TRBJ1-5, with D possibly being TRBD1 (5 bases). Germline V CDR1 and CDR2: MNHEY, SVGAGI. V lost 7 bases and J 1 base, leaving 11 bases between the germline ends. The CDR3 spans 14 residues. The CDR3 is CASKGLRSNQPQHF. Here the CDR3 DNA reads TGTGCCAGCAAGGGACTGAGGAGCAATCAGCCCCAGCATTTT.

This clone was counted only a few times. J is TRBJ2-1 and V is TRBV5-4; unclear D gene. Trimming stripped 5 bases from V and 10 bases from J, with 10 bases between. Germline V lookup: CDR1 SGHNT, CDR2 YYREEE (reference sequence). CDR3 size: 11 residues. The CDR3 coding sequence is TGTGCCAGCAGTAGATTATCCGAGCAGTTCTTC. Amino acids: CASSRLSEQFF. The whole variable domain, filled in from reference TRBV5-4 and TRBJ2-1, reads ETGVTQSPTHLIKTRGQQVTLRCSSQSGHNTVSWYQQALGQGPQFIFQYYREEENGRGNFPPRFSGLQFPNYSSELNVNALELDDSALYLCASSRLSEQFFGPGTRLTVL.

This clone was seen more than once but under ten times. The genes are TRBV6-5 and TRBJ1-1, with TRBD1 identical over 9 bases. The CDR3 covers 13 residues. Trimming cost V 7 bases and J 5 bases; bases outside gene matches: 5. Germline V gene data show CDR1 as MNHEY and CDR2 as SVGAGI. The CDR3 DNA reads as TGTGCCAGCAAATGGGACAGGGATACTGAAGCTTTCTTT. Protein: CASKWDRDTEAFF.

The genes are TRBV28 and TRBJ2-7; either TRBD1 or TRBD2 may supply D (5 bases each). V was clipped by 8 bases and J by 4 bases, with 12 bases between them. Germline CDR1 MDHEN, CDR2 SYDVKM. The CDR3 contains 12 residues. CDR3 sequence: CASSRGVYEQYF. CDR3 nucleotide sequence: TGTGCCAGCTCGAGGGGCGTATACGAGCAGTACTTC.

The chain is built from TRBV4-1 and TRBJ2-7, with 14 bases aligning to TRBD2. Looked up from germline, CDR1 is MGHRA and CDR2 is YSYEKL. This CDR3 spans 18 amino acids. The trim removed 1 base at V and 5 bases at J, leaving 10 bases unmatched. This chain's CDR3 is CASSQVPGLAGGRDEQYF. In DNA, the CDR3 is TGCGCCAGCAGCCAAGTTCCCGGACTAGCGGGAGGTCGCGACGAGCAGTACTTC.

This clone was observed a few times. The chain joins TRBV28 to TRBJ1-5, with 8 bases matching TRBD1. This CDR3 is built from 16 residues. With V trimmed by 5 bases and J by 5 bases, 11 bases remained unmatched. Germline V gene sequence: CDR1 MDHEN, CDR2 SYDVKM. As DNA, the CDR3 is TGTGCCAGCAGTACCCGGACAGGGCCGATGGATCAGCCCCAGCATTTT. As protein: CASSTRTGPMDQPQHF.

This clone appeared many times. The chain employs TRBV27 and TRBJ2-6; D gene unclear. This CDR3 comprises 13 residues. Deletions cut 8 bases from V and 6 bases from J, with 11 bases between. Germline CDR1 MNHEY, CDR2 SMNVEV (reference sequence). As DNA, the CDR3 is TGTGCCAGCTCCGGTTTCGTGGCCAACGTCCTGACTTTC. Protein: CASSGFVANVLTF.

The chain couples TRBV5-1 to TRBJ2-7; no reliable D call. This CDR3 has 15 residues. The germline V gene encodes CDR1 SGHRS and CDR2 YFSETQ. Trimming stripped 2 bases from V and 0 bases from J, with 12 bases between. CDR3 in DNA: TGCGCCAGCAGCTTCTCCAGCGTTGCCTCCTACGAGCAGTACTTC. Amino acid sequence: CASSFSSVASYEQYF.

This clone came up a few times. This sequence joins TRBV5-4 and TRBJ2-2; D is undetermined. Looked up from germline, CDR1 is SGHNT and CDR2 is YYREEE (reference sequence). This CDR3 comprises 17 residues. V dropped 4 bases and J dropped 0 bases, with 16 bases sitting between them. The CDR3 here is CASSPGIRLTNTGELFF. In DNA, the CDR3 is TGTGCCAGCAGCCCGGGTATTCGGTTAACGAACACCGGGGAGCTGTTTTTT.

This clone has a handful of counts. The chain couples TRBV10-3 to TRBJ2-2; 9 positions agree with TRBD1. CDR3 size: 14 residues. J lost 1 base, V lost 11 bases, and 5 bases had no gene match. Germline V gene sequence: CDR1 ENHRY, CDR2 SYGVKD. The CDR3 protein is CASQGQGNTGELFF. CDR3 DNA: TGTGCCTCGCAGGGACAGGGGAACACCGGGGAGCTGTTTTTT.

This clone was observed a handful of times. CDR3 residues: CASSPTPQTGEQYF. The CDR3 DNA reads TGTGCCAGCAGTCCCACACCCCAGACAGGCGAGCAGTACTTC. V usage is TRBV27 and J usage is TRBJ2-7; tentatively, D is TRBD1 (6 bases). V gave up 5 bases and J gave up 6 bases, with 17 bases separating them. CDR3 length: 14 amino acids. Per germline, CDR1 MNHEY and CDR2 SMNVEV (reference sequence).

The rearrangement links TRBV7-3 to TRBJ2-1; 12 nucleotides agree with TRBD2. In germline, CDR1 is SGHTA, CDR2 FQGTGA. CDR3 size: 15 residues. The trim removed 6 bases at V and 8 bases at J, leaving 8 bases unmatched. Written as DNA, the CDR3 is TGTGCCAGCAGGAGCCTAGCGGGAGGGGTGCATGAGCAGTTCTTC. The encoded protein is CASRSLAGGVHEQFF.

The chain employs TRBV11-3 and TRBJ2-1; 9 bases map to TRBD1. After removal of 5 bases from V and 16 bases from J, the junction contained 9 bases not matched to a gene. Germline V gives CDR1 SGHNT, CDR2 YENEEA. The CDR3 spans 12 residues. The CDR3 sequence: CASSLFSGQGFF. The CDR3 DNA follows: TGTGCCAGCAGCCTATTCTCGGGACAGGGTTTCTTC.

The sample holds a few counts of this clone. The rearrangement links TRBV2 to TRBJ1-1, with D maybe TRBD1 (5 bases). The CDR3 extends over 13 amino acids. Germline CDR1 reads SNHLY; CDR2 reads FYNNEI. The germline V and J ends were trimmed by 5 bases and 4 bases, with 11 bases remaining between them. CDR3 amino acids: CASSPRVITEAFF. CDR3 sequence (DNA): TGTGCCAGCAGTCCCAGGGTAATCACTGAAGCTTTCTTT.

CDR3 DNA sequence: TGTGCCAGCAGCACAAAGGGCCGACTAGCGGGAGGGTACGAGCAGTACTTC. Amino acids: CASSTKGRLAGGYEQYF. The chain combines TRBV11-2 with TRBJ2-5, with 14 bases lining up with TRBD2. The DNA end favors TRBJ2-7, so the J call may be wrong. Germline V gives CDR1 SGHAT, CDR2 FQNNGV. The CDR3 runs to 17 residues.

A note on this clone: Other nucleotide sequences from this sample produce the same CDR3. The J gene is TRBJ2-3, the V gene TRBV5-1, with 8 nucleotides matching TRBD2. Per germline, CDR1 SGHRS and CDR2 YFSETQ. V shed 2 bases, J shed 1 base, and the junction held 3 bases outside the gene matches. There are 15 residues in the CDR3. The CDR3 region is CASSFGAGGTDTQYF. The CDR3 DNA reads as TGCGCCAGCAGCTTCGGAGCGGGAGGCACAGATACGCAGTATTTT.

The chain combines TRBV5-4 with TRBJ2-7; 10 bases match TRBD1. CDR1 and CDR2 (germline): SGHNT, YYREEE (reference sequence). J gave up 11 bases and V 4 bases, and 9 bases lay outside the gene matches. There are 13 residues in the CDR3. CDR3: CASSQVTGGGKYF. The CDR3 DNA sequence: TGTGCCAGCAGCCAGGTGACAGGGGGCGGCAAGTACTTC.